This T cell receptor beta chain is drawn from a study of a mutant IDH1 vaccine in newly diagnosed glioma. Repertoires were generated with immunoSEQ multiplex PCR, while TCRdb's copy carries only in-frame clones and drops some. The sample lists about 31,000 clones; more than 75% were seen once. The V gene lost 5 bases and the J gene lost 2 bases, with 15 bases spanning the gap. Germline V gene data show CDR1 as MNHEY and CDR2 as SMNVEV (reference sequence). This CDR3 comprises 15 residues. Time point denoted: week 35, safety follow-up. Every single dose of the vaccine, 300 ug of mutant IDH1 20-mer peptide, came with topical imiquimod. A remark on this clone: Antigen unknown.

The receptor was isolated from a woman in her thirties or forties with glioma. Material: PBMCs, obtained from a glioma patient whose treatment included an IDH1 peptide vaccine. The chain recombines TRBV27 with TRBJ1-2; possible D gene TRBD1, 5 bases. The CDR3 bases are TGTGCCAGCAGTACCTGGACGGGGGGAAACTATGGCTACACCTTC. Its protein is CASSTWTGGNYGYTF.